Included here is one T cell receptor (beta chain) sequence, with context. The V end lost 1 base, the J end lost 2 bases, and 13 bases lay between the germline ends. This CDR3 is 17 amino acids long. Per germline, CDR1 KGHDR and CDR2 SFDVKD. The entry originates in a study of control samples from healthy donors and cancer patients. Sequencing used immunoSEQ multiplex PCR; TCRdb keeps in-frame clones, though not all of them. The data contain tens of thousands of clones, roughly nine tenths of them seen just once; the ten biggest clones take up about 1.4%. V gene TRBV24-1 combines with J gene TRBJ2-2; no clear D. Sequenced material: PBMCs. The sequence came from a man aged 35-49 years with colorectal cancer. The CDR3 loop reads CATSDLGRPPNTGELFF. CDR3 sequence (DNA): TGTGCCACCAGTGATTTAGGGCGGCCGCCTAACACCGGGGAGCTGTTTTTT.